This T cell receptor (beta chain) was identified in a study of T cells after yellow fever vaccination. Study-wide findings and caveats: Subsequent booster samples again held most clones from primary vaccination (96% CD4, about 85% CD8). Researchers cautioned that FACS-sorted repertoires could harbor abundant clonotypes contaminating from the bulk population.

TCRdb redid the calling of the 5' RACE reads with MiXCR, one entry per CDR3 protein. Among about 320,000 distinct CDR3 sequences listed, over 8.5% were seen once. About this clonotype: Antigen: not known.

Germline assignment: CDR1 SQVTM and CDR2 ANQGSEA. The CDR3 contains 15 residues. The V and J ends lost 7 bases and 3 bases, in that order; junction bases with no gene match: 12. The chain carries TRBV29-1 and TRBJ2-1, with 7 bases lining up with TRBD1. The sample consisted of CD4+ T cells sorted from PBMCs, taken 45 days after the yellow fever booster vaccination. This TCR was recovered from a man aged 18 to 30 who received the YFV17D yellow fever vaccine. The CDR3 is CSAPRGGQLYNEQFF. The CDR3 DNA reads as TGCAGCGCCCCCCGTGGGGGACAGCTCTACAATGAGCAGTTCTTC.